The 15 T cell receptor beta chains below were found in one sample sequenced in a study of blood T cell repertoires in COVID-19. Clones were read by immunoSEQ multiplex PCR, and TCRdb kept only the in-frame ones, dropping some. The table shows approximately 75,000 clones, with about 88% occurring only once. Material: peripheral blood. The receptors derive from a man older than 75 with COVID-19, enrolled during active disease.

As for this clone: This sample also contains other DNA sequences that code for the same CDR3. CDR3 amino acids: CASSYSRTGPYGYTF. CDR3 in DNA: TGTGCCAGCAGTTACTCGAGGACAGGCCCCTATGGCTACACCTTC. The chain joins TRBV6-2 or TRBV6-3 to TRBJ1-2; 7 bases are a match to TRBD1. V shed 0 bases, J shed 4 bases, and the junction held 5 bases outside the gene matches. The CDR3 runs 15 residues. Germline-derived CDR1 and CDR2 are MNHEY and SVGEGT.

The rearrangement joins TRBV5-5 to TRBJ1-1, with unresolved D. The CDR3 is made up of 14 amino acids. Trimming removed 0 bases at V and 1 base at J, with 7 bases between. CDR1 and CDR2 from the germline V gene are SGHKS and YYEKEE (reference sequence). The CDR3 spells CASSLEAGNTEAFF. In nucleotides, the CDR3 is TGTGCCAGCAGCTTGGAGGCAGGGAACACTGAAGCTTTCTTT.

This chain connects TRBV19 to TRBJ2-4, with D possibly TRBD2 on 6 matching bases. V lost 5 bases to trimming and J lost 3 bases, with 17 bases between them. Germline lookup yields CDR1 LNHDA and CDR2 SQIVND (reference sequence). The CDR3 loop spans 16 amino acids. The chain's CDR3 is CASSPTRGRGKNIQYF. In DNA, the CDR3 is TGTGCCAGTAGTCCCACAAGAGGGCGGGGCAAAAACATTCAGTACTTC.

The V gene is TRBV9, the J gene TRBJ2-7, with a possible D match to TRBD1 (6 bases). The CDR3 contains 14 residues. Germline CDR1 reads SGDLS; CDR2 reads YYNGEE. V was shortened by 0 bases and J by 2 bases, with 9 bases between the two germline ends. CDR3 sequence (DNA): TGTGCCAGCAGCGTAGGAGGGGGAACCTACGAGCAGTACTTC. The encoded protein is CASSVGGGTYEQYF.

In DNA, the CDR3 is TGCGCCAGCAGCTTGGACAGGTTTTACTATGGCTACACCTTC. Translation: CASSLDRFYYGYTF. J is TRBJ1-2 and V is TRBV5-1; perhaps TRBD1 as D (5 bases). There are 14 residues in the CDR3. The germline V gene encodes CDR1 SGHRS and CDR2 YFSETQ. The germline V and J ends were trimmed by 0 bases and 3 bases, with 9 bases remaining between them.

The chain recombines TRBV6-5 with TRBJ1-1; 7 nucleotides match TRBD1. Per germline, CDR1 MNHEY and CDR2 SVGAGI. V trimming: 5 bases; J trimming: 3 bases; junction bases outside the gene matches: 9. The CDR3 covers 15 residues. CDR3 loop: CASSSRTGGHTEAFF. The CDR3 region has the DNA TGTGCCAGCAGTAGTAGGACAGGAGGCCACACTGAAGCTTTCTTT.

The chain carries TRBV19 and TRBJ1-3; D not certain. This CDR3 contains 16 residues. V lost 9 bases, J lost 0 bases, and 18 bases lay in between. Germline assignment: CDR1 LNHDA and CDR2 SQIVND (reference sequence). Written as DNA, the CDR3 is TGTGCCAGCGGGAGCCTGACGACTCGCTCTGGAAACACCATATATTTT. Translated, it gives CASGSLTTRSGNTIYF.

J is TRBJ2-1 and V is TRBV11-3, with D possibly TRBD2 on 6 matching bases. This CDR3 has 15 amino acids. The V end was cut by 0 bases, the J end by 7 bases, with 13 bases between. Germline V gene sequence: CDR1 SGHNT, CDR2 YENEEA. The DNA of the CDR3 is TGTGCCAGCAGCTTAGAAGCGGTAGGGAGGAATGAGCAGTTCTTC. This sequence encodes CASSLEAVGRNEQFF.

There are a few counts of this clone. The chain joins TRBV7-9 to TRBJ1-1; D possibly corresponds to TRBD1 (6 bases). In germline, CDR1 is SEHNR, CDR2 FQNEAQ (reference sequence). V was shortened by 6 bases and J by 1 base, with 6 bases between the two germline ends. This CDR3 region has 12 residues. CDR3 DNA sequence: TGTGCCAGCAGGGGACAGAACACTGAAGCTTTCTTT. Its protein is CASRGQNTEAFF.

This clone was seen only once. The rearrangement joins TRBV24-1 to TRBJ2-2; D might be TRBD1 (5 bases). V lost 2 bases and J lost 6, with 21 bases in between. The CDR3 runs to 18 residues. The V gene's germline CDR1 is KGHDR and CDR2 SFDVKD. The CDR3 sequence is CATSDSRQSLAVPGELFF. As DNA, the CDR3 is TGTGCCACCAGTGATTCCCGACAGTCCTTAGCAGTTCCCGGGGAGCTGTTTTTT.

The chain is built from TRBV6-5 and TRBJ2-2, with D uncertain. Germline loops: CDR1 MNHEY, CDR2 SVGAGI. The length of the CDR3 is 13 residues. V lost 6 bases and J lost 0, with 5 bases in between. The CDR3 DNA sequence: TGTGCCAGCAGAAACACGAACACCGGGGAGCTGTTTTTT. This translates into CASRNTNTGELFF.

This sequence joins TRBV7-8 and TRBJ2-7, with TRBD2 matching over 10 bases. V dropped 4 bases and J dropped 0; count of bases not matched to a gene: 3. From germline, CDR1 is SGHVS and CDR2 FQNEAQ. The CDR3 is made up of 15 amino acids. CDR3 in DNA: TGTGCCAGCAGCTCCGCTAGCGGGGGCTCCTACGAGCAGTACTTC. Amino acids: CASSSASGGSYEQYF.

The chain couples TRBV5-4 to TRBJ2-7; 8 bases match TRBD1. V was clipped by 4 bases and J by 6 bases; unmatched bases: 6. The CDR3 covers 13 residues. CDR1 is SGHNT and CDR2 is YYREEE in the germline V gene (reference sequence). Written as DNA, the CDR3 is TGTGCCAGCAGCCCAGGGGGCTGGCGCGAGCAGTACTTC. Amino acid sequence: CASSPGGWREQYF.

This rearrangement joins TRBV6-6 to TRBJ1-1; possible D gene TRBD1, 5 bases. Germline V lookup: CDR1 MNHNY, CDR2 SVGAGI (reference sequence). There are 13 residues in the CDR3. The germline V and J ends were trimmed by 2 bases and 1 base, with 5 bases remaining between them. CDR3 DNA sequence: TGTGCCAGCAGTTACAGGGGGAACACTGAAGCTTTCTTT. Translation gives CASSYRGNTEAFF.

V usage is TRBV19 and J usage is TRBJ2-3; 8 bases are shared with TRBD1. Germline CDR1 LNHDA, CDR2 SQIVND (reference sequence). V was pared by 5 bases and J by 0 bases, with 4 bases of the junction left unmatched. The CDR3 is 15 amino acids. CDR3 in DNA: TGTGCCAGTAGTCCCGGGACAGGTAGCACAGATACGCAGTATTTT. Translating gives CASSPGTGSTDTQYF.